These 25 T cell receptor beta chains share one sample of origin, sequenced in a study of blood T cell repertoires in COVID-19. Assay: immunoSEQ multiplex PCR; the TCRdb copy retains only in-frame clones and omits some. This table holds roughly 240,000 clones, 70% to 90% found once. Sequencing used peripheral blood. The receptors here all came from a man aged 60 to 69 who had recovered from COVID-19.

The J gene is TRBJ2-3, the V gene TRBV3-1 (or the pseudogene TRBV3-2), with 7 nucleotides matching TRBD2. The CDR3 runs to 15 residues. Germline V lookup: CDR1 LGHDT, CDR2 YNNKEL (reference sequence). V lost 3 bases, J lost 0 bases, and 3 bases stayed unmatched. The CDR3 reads CASSQGTTSTDTQYF. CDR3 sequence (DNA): TGTGCCAGCAGCCAGGGGACTACTAGCACAGATACGCAGTATTTT.

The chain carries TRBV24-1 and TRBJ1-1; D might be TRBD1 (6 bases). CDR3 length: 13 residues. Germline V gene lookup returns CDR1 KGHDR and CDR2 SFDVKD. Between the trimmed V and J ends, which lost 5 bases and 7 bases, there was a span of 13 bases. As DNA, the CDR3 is TGTGCCACCAGTGGGGCAGGGGAGCTTGAAGCTTTCTTT. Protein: CATSGAGELEAFF.

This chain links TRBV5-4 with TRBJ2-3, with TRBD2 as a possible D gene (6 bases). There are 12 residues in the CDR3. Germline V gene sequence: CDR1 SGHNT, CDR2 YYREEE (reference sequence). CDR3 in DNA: TGTGCGCCCCCGCGGGACACAGATACGCAGTATTTT. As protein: CAPPRDTDTQYF.

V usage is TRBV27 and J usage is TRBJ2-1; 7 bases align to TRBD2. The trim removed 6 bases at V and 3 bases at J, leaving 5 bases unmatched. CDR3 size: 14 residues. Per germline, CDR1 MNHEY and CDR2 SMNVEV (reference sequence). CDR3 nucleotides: TGTGCCAGCAGCCCCGGGACTAACTACAATGAGCAGTTCTTC. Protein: CASSPGTNYNEQFF.

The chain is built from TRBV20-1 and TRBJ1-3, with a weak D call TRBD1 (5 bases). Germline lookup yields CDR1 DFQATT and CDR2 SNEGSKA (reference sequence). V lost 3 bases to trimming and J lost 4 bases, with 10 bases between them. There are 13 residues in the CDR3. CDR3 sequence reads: CSASVGAGNTIYF. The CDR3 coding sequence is TGCAGTGCTAGTGTAGGGGCAGGAAACACCATATATTTT.

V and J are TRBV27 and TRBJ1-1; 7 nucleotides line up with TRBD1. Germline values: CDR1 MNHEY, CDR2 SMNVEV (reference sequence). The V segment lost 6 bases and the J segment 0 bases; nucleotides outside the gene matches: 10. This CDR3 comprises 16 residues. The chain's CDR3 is CASRRDRAHMNTEAFF. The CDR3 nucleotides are TGTGCCAGCAGGCGAGACAGGGCCCACATGAACACTGAAGCTTTCTTT.

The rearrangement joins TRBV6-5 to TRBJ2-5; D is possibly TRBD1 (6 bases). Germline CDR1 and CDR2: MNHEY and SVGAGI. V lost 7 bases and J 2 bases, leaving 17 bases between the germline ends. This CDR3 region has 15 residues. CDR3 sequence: CASTKSRGRQETQYF. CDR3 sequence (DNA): TGTGCCAGCACCAAGAGCAGGGGCCGTCAAGAGACCCAGTACTTC.

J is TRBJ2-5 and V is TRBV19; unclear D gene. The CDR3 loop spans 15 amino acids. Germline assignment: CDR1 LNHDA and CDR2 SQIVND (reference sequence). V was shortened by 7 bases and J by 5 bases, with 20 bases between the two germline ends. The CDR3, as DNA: TGTGCCAGTACCACCCAACACGGAGTTGGGGAGACCCAGTACTTC. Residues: CASTTQHGVGETQYF.

CDR3 sequence: CASSLQSGNYGYTF. The DNA for the CDR3 is TGCGCCAGCAGCTTGCAGTCAGGGAACTATGGCTACACCTTC. J is TRBJ1-2 and V is TRBV5-1; tentatively, D is TRBD1 (5 bases). CDR3 length: 14 amino acids. The V end lost 1 base, the J end lost 2 bases, and 9 bases lay between the germline ends. Germline lookup yields CDR1 SGHRS and CDR2 YFSETQ.

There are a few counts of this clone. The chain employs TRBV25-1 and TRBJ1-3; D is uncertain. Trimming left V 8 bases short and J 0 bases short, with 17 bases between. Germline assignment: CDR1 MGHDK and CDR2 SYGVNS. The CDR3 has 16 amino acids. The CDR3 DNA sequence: TGTGCCAGCTCCCCTCTACGGGAGACCTCTGGAAACACCATATATTTT. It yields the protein CASSPLRETSGNTIYF. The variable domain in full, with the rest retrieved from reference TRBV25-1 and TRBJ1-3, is EADIYQTPRYLVIGTGKKITLECSQTMGHDKMYWYQQDPGMELHLIHYSYGVNSTEKGDLSSESTVSRIRTEHFPLTLESARPSHTSQYLCASSPLRETSGNTIYFGEGSWLTVV.

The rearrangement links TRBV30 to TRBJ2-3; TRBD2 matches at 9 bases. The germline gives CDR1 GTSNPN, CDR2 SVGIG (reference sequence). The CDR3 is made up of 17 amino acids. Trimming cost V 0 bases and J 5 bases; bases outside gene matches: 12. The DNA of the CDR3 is TGTGCCTGGAGTGTACGAGGTAGCGGGAGTCGGGGAGATACGCAGTATTTT. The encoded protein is CAWSVRGSGSRGDTQYF.

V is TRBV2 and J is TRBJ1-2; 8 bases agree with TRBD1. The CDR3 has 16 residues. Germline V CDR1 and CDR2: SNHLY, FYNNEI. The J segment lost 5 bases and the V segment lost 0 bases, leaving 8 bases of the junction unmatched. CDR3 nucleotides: TGTGCCAGCAGTGAAGCAGCAGGGGGCGCTTGGTATGGCTACACCTTC. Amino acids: CASSEAAGGAWYGYTF.

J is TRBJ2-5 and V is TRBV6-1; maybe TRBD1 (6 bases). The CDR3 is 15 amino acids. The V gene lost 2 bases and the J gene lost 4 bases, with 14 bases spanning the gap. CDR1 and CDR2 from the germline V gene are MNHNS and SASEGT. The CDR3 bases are TGTGCCAGCAGTGAATGGAGGACAGCGACAGAGACCCAGTACTTC. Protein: CASSEWRTATETQYF.

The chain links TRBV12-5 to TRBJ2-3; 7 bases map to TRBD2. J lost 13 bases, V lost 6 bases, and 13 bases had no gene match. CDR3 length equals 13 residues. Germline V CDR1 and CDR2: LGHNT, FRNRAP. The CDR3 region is CASGPPWEGHEYF. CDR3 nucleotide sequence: TGTGCTAGTGGCCCCCCATGGGAGGGGCACGAGTATTTT.

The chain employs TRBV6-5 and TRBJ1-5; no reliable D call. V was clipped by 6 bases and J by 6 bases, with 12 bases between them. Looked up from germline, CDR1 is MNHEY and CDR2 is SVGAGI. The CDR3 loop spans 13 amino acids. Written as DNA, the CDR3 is TGTGCCAGCAGAGTACTACAAAGTCAGCCCCAGCATTTT. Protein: CASRVLQSQPQHF.

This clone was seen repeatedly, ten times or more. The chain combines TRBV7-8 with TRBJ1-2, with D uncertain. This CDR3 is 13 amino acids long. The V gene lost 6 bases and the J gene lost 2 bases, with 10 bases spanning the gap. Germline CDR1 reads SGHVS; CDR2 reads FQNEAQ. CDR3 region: CASRPVLNYGYTF. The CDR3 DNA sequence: TGTGCCAGCAGGCCGGTCCTCAACTATGGCTACACCTTC.

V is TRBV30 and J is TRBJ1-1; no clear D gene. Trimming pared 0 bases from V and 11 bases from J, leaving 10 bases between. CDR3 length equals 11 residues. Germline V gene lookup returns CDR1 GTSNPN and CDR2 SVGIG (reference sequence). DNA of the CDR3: TGTGCCTGGAGTGTAAGTACTCCGGCTTTCTTT. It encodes CAWSVSTPAFF.

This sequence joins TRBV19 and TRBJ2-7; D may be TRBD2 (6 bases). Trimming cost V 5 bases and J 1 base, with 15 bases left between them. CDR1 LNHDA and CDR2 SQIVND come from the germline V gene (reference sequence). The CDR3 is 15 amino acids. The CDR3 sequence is CASSQFGGPSYEQYF. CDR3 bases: TGTGCCAGTAGTCAATTCGGGGGTCCTTCCTACGAGCAGTACTTC.

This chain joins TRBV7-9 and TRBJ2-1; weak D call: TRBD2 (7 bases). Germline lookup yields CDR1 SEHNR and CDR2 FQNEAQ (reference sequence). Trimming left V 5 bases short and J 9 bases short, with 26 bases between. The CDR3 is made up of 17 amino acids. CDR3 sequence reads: CASSGRTGGTVIGEQFF. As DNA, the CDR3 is TGTGCCAGCAGCGGCCGAACGGGGGGCACGGTTATCGGTGAGCAGTTCTTC. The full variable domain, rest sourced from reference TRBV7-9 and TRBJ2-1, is DTGVSQNPRHKITKRGQNVTFRCDPISEHNRLYWYRQTLGQGPEFLTYFQNEAQLEKSRLLSDRFSAERPKGSFSTLEIQRTEQGDSAMYLCASSGRTGGTVIGEQFFGPGTRLTVL.

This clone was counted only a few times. CDR3 DNA sequence: TGTGCCAGCAGCGGTCAGGGTAGAGCTTTCTTT. This sequence encodes CASSGQGRAFF. The J gene is TRBJ1-1, the V gene TRBV13; a possible D gene is TRBD1 (5 bases). The V end lost 5 bases, the J end lost 10 bases, and 11 bases lay between the germline ends. The germline gives CDR1 PRHDT, CDR2 FYEKMQ (reference sequence). This CDR3 has 11 residues.

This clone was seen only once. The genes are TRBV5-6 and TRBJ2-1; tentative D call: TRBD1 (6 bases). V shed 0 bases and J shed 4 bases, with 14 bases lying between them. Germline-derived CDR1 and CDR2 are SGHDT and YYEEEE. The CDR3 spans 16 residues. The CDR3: CASSLEVGRGYNEQFF. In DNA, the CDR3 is TGTGCCAGCAGCTTGGAGGTGGGCAGGGGTTACAATGAGCAGTTCTTC.

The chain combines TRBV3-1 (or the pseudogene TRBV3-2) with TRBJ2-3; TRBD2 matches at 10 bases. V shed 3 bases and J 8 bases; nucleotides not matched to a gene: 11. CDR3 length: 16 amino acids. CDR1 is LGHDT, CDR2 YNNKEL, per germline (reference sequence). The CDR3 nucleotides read TGTGCCAGCAGCCAGTCGGCCCTAGCGGGAGTCGGTACGCAGTATTTT. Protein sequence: CASSQSALAGVGTQYF.

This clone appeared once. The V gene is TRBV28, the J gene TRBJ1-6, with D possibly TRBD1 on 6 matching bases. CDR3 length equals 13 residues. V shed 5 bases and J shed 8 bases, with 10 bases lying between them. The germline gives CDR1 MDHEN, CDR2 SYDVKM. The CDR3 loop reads CASSRQADSPLHF. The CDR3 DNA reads TGTGCCAGCAGTCGACAGGCTGATTCACCCCTCCACTTT.

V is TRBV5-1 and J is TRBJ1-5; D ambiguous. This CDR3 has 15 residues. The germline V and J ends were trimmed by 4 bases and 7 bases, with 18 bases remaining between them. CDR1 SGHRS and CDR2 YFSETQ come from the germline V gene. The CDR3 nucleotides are TGCGCCAGCAGCACCTCCGGCGGGGTGGGGCAGCCCCAGCATTTT. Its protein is CASSTSGGVGQPQHF.

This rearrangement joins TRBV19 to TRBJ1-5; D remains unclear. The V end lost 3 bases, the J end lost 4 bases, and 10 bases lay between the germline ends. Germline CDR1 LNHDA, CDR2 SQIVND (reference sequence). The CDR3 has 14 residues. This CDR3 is CASSIDTTNQPQHF. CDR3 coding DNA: TGTGCCAGTAGTATTGATACAACAAATCAGCCCCAGCATTTT.